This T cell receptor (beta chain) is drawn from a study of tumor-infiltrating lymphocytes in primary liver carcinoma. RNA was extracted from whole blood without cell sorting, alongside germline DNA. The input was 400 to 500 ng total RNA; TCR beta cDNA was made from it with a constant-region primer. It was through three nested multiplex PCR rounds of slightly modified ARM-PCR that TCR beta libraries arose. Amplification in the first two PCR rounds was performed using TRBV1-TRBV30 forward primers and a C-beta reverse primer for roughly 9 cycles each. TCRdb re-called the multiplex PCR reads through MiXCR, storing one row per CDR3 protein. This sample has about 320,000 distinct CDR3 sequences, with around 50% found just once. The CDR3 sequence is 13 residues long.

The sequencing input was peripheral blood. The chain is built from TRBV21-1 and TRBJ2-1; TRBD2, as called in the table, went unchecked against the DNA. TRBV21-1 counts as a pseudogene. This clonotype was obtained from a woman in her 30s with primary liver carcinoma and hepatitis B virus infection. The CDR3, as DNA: TGTGCCAGCAGCAAGGAGGGGAGGAATGAGCAGTTCTTC. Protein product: CASSKEGRNEQFF.